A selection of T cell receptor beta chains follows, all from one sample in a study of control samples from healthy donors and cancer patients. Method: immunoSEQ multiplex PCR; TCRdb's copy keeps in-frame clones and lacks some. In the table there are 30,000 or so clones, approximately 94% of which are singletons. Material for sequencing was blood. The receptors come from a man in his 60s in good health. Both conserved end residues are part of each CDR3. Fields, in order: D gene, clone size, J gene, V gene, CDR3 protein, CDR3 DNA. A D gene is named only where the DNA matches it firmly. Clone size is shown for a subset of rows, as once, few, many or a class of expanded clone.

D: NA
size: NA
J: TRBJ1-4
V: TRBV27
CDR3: CASSLKGANATNEKLFF
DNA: TGTGCCAGCAGTTTAAAAGGGGCTAATGCAACTAATGAAAAACTGTTTTTT

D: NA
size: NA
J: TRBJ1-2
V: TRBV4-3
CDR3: CASSQGSRDGGYTF
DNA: TGCGCCAGCAGCCAAGGAAGTAGGGACGGTGGCTACACCTTC

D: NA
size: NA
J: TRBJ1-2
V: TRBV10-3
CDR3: CATGGWDRNGYTF
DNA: TGTGCCACCGGGGGGTGGGACCGGAATGGCTACACCTTC

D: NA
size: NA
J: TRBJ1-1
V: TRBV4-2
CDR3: CASSQGQANTEAFF
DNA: TGTGCCAGCAGCCAAGGACAGGCGAACACTGAAGCTTTCTTT

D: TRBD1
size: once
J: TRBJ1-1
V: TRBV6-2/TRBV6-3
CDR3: CASSYQTGWTEAFF
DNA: TGTGCCAGCAGTTACCAGACAGGGTGGACTGAAGCTTTCTTT

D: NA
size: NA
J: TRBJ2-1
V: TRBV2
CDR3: CASSDPAGHNEQFF
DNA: TGTGCCAGCAGTGATCCCGCAGGGCACAATGAGCAGTTCTTC

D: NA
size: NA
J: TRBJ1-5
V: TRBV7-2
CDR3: CASSFAYSNQPQHF
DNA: TGTGCCAGCAGCTTTGCTTATAGCAATCAGCCCCAGCATTTT

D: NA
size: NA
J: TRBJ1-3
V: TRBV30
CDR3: CAWSTGGVGNTIYF
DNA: TGTGCCTGGAGTACAGGTGGAGTTGGAAACACCATATATTTT

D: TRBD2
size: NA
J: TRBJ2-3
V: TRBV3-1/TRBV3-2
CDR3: CASSQARLAVVTDTQYF
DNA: TGTGCCAGCAGCCAAGCTAGACTAGCGGTTGTCACAGATACGCAGTATTTT

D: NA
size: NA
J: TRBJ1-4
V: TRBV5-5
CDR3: CASSLRGSANEKLFF
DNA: TGTGCCAGCAGCTTGCGGGGATCGGCTAATGAAAAACTGTTTTTT

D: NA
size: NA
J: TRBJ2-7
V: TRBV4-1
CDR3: CASSQDSYYEQYF
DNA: TGCGCCAGCAGCCAAGACTCTTACTACGAGCAGTACTTC

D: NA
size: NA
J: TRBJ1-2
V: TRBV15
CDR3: CATSRDLAGYTF
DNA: TGTGCCACCAGCAGAGATCTCGCTGGCTACACCTTC

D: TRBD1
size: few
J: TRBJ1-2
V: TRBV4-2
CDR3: CASSQTGTGDYGYTF
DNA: TGTGCCAGCAGCCAAACCGGGACAGGGGACTATGGCTACACCTTC

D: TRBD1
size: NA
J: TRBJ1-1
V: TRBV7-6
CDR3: CASLPRQGRTEAFF
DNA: TGTGCCAGCTTACCTCGACAGGGCCGAACTGAAGCTTTCTTT

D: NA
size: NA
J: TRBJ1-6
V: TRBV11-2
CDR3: CASSPLGGAPLHF
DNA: TGTGCCAGCAGCCCCCTTGGGGGAGCACCCCTCCACTTT

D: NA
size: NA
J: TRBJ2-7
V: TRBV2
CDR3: CASSGAGFYEQYF
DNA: TGTGCCAGCAGTGGGGCTGGTTTCTACGAGCAGTACTTC

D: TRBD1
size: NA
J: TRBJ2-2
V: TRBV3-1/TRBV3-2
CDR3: CASRFDRGVRTGELFF
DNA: TGTGCCAGCAGATTCGACAGGGGGGTACGCACCGGGGAGCTGTTTTTT

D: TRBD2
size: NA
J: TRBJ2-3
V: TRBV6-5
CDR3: CASTPISGGLDTQYF
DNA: TGTGCCAGCACCCCCATCAGCGGGGGGCTTGATACGCAGTATTTT

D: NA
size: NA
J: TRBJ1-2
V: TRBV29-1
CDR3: CSVGDLSEGYTF
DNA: TGCAGCGTTGGGGACCTCTCGGAGGGCTACACCTTC

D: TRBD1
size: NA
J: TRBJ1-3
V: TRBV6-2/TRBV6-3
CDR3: CASSFGQAGNTIYF
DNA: TGTGCCAGCAGTTTCGGACAGGCTGGAAACACCATATATTTT

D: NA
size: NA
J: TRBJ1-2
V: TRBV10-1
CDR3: CASSESHNKRANYGYTF
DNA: TGCGCCAGCAGTGAGAGTCACAATAAAAGAGCTAACTATGGCTACACCTTC

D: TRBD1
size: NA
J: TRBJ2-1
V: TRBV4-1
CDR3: CAPGPGQGAFFSYNEQFF
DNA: TGCGCCCCCGGACCGGGACAGGGGGCTTTTTTCTCCTACAATGAGCAGTTCTTC

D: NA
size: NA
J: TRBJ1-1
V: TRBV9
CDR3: CASSVVGGGPEAFF
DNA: TGTGCCAGCAGCGTAGTGGGGGGCGGCCCTGAAGCTTTCTTT

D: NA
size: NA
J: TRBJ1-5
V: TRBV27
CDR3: CASNGAGLNQPQHF
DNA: TGTGCCAGCAACGGGGCAGGCCTCAATCAGCCCCAGCATTTT

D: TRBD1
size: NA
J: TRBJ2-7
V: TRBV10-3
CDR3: CASTDRTSYEQYF
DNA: TGTGCCTCTACGGACAGGACCTCCTACGAGCAGTACTTC

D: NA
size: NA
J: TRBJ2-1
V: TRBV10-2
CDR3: CASSTTLDGEQFF
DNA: TGCGCCAGCAGTACGACTCTCGACGGTGAGCAGTTCTTC

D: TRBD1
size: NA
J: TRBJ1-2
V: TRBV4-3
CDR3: CASSQVPGQAGGYTF
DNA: TGCGCCAGCAGCCAAGTCCCTGGACAGGCCGGTGGCTACACCTTC

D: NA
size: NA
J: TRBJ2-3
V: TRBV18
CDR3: CASSSSGADTQYF
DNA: TGTGCCAGCTCAAGTAGCGGTGCAGATACGCAGTATTTT

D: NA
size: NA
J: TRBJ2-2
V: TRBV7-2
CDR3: CASSLQGGPTGELFF
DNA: TGTGCCAGCAGCCTACAGGGGGGGCCCACCGGGGAGCTGTTTTTT

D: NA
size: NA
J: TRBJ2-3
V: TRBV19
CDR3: CASSALTSTDTQYF
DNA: TGTGCCAGTAGTGCGTTAACTAGCACAGATACGCAGTATTTT

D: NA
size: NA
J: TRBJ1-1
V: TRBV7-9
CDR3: CASSLGTAEAFF
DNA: TGTGCCAGCAGCCTAGGGACGGCTGAAGCTTTCTTT

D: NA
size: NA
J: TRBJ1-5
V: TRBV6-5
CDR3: CASSYNSFNQPQHF
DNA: TGTGCCAGCAGTTACAACAGTTTCAATCAGCCCCAGCATTTT

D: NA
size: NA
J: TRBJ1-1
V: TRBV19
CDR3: CASSIDNRAETEAFF
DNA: TGTGCCAGTAGTATAGATAACAGGGCTGAGACTGAAGCTTTCTTT

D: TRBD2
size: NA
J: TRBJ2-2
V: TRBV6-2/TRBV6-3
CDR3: CASSLVQGGRELFF
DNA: TGTGCCAGCAGTTTGGTCCAGGGAGGGAGGGAGCTGTTTTTT

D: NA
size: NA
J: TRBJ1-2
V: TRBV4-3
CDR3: CASSQDFQVGGYTF
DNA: TGCGCCAGCAGCCAAGATTTCCAGGTCGGAGGCTACACCTTC

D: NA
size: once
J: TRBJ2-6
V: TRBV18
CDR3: CASSPQEGKAGANVLTF
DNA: TGTGCCAGCTCACCACAGGAGGGGAAAGCTGGGGCCAACGTCCTGACTTTC

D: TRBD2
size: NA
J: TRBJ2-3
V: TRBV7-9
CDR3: CASSLGLAGQGVDTQYF
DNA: TGTGCCAGCAGCTTGGGACTAGCGGGCCAAGGGGTAGATACGCAGTATTTT

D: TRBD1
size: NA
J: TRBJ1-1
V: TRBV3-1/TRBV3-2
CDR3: CASSFYRGEMNTEAFF
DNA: TGTGCCAGCAGCTTCTACAGGGGGGAGATGAACACTGAAGCTTTCTTT

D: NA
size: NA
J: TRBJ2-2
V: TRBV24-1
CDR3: CATSDSQRTVTGELFF
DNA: TGTGCCACCAGTGATAGTCAGAGAACAGTTACCGGGGAGCTGTTTTTT

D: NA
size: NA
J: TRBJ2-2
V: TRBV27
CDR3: CASSFGLAAGELFF
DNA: TGTGCCAGCAGTTTTGGGCTAGCCGCCGGGGAGCTGTTTTTT

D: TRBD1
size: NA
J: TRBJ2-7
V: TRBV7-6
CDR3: CASSLAITSGTGGNEQYF
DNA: TGTGCCAGCAGCTTAGCGATTACATCCGGGACAGGGGGGAACGAGCAGTACTTC

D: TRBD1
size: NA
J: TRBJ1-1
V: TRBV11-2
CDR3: CASSPGQLYTEAFF
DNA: TGTGCCAGCAGCCCGGGACAGCTATACACTGAAGCTTTCTTT

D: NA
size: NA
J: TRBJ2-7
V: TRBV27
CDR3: CASSLTGYEQYF
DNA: TGTGCCAGCAGTTTGACAGGCTACGAGCAGTACTTC

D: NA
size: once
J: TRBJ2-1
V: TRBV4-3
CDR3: CASSQDLTYNEQFF
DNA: TGCGCCAGCAGCCAAGATCTGACGTACAATGAGCAGTTCTTC

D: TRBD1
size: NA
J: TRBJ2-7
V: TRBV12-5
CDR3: CASGLLTDRFSYEQYF
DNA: TGTGCTAGTGGTTTGTTGACGGACAGGTTCTCCTACGAGCAGTACTTC

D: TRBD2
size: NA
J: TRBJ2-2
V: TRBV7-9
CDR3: CASSFPRLAGSTGELFF
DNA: TGTGCCAGCAGCTTTCCTCGACTAGCGGGGTCCACCGGGGAGCTGTTTTTT

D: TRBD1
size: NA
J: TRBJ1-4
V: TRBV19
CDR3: CASSIGPLDREAKIATNEKLFF
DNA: TGTGCCAGTAGTATAGGCCCCCTCGACAGGGAAGCAAAGATCGCAACTAATGAAAAACTGTTTTTT

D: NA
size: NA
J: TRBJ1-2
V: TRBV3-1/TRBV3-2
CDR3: CASSQSEIGYGYTF
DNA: TGTGCCAGCAGCCAATCCGAGATCGGTTATGGCTACACCTTC

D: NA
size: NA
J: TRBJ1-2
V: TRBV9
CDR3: CASSVTGDYGYTF
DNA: TGTGCCAGCAGCGTCACAGGAGACTATGGCTACACCTTC

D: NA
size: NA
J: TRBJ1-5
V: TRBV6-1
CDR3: CASSEGTYSNQPQHF
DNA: TGTGCCAGCAGTGAGGGCACCTATAGCAATCAGCCCCAGCATTTT

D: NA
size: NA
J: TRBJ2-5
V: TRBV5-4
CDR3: CASSFSDQETQYF
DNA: TGTGCCAGCAGCTTCAGTGATCAAGAGACCCAGTACTTC

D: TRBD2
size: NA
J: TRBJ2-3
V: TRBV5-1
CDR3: CASSPRGGLTDTQYF
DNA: TGCGCCAGCTCCCCGCGGGGGGGGCTTACTGATACGCAGTATTTT

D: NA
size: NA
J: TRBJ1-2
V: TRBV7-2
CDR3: CASSLAGLPNYGYTF
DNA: TGTGCCAGCAGCTTAGCGGGGCTCCCTAACTATGGCTACACCTTC